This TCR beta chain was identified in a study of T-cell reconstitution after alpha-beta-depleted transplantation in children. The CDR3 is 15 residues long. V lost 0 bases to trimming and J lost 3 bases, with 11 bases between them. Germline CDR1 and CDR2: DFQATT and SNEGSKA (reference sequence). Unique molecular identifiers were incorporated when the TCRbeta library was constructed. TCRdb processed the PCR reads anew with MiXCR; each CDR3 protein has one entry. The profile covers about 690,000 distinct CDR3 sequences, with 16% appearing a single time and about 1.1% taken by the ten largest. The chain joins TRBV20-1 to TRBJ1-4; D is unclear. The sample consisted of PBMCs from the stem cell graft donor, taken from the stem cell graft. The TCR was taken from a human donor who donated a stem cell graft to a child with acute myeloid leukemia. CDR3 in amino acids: CSARDLRGANEKLFF. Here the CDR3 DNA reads TGCAGTGCTAGAGATCTCCGGGGAGCTAATGAAAAACTGTTTTTT.